The next 18 T cell receptor beta chains were all read from a single sample in a study of blood T cells in healthy people across ages. A sample-barcoded 5' primer and a J-beta primer mix were used in a second PCR of about 7 to 12 cycles. One entry per CDR3 protein results from TCRdb running MiXCR on the 5' RACE reads. This table has some 560,000 distinct CDR3 sequences, about 27% appearing once. These data also formed part of another study, on T cells of mothers and their children.

The specimen sequenced was blood. These receptors were taken from a boy aged 2 to 9 in good health.

The chain carries TRBV30 and TRBJ1-1, with D uncertain. This CDR3 comprises 14 residues. The germline V gene has CDR1 GTSNPN and CDR2 SVGIG (reference sequence). V lost 0 bases, J lost 1 base, and 9 bases lay in between. The CDR3 reads CAWSVRQANTEAFF. In nucleotides, the CDR3 is TGTGCCTGGAGTGTGAGGCAAGCGAACACTGAAGCTTTCTTT.

This clonotype was detected a few times. CDR3 amino acids: CASSLGTTGKETQYF. CDR3 bases: TGTGCCAGCAGCTTGGGAACGACGGGCAAAGAGACCCAGTACTTC. The J gene is TRBJ2-5, the V gene TRBV5-4, with unresolved D. There are 15 residues in the CDR3. Between the trimmed V and J ends, which lost 0 bases and 3 bases, there was a span of 12 bases. The V gene's germline CDR1 is SGHNT and CDR2 YYREEE (reference sequence).

This clonotype was counted only a few times. The V gene is TRBV6-1, the J gene TRBJ2-7, with a weak D call TRBD2 (6 bases). V lost 7 bases, J lost 3 bases, and 25 bases lay in between. There are 17 residues in the CDR3. Germline CDR1 and CDR2: MNHNS and SASEGT. The CDR3 nucleotides read TGTGCCAGCACCTCCCCCTTTAACCGGGACTTCGGCTACGAGCAGTACTTC. It encodes CASTSPFNRDFGYEQYF.

Regarding this clonotype: A junction end diverges from the germline sequence, so it may reflect a read error. This chain joins TRBV12-3 or TRBV12-4 and TRBJ2-1; TRBD2 is a possible D gene (6 bases). This CDR3 is 15 amino acids long. CDR3 region: CASSWGFSGPYEQYF. The CDR3 nucleotides are TGTGCCAGCAGTTGGGGATTTAGCGGCCCGTACGAGCAGTACTTT.

The gene calls are TRBV5-1 and TRBJ2-5; no definite D call. The germline V gene has CDR1 SGHRS and CDR2 YFSETQ. The CDR3 runs 15 residues. V was trimmed by 1 base and J by 4 bases, leaving 14 bases between them. DNA for the CDR3: TGCGCCAGCAGCTTGACTCCGACCTCTACAGAGACCCAGTACTTC. Its translation is CASSLTPTSTETQYF.

The chain has TRBV20-1 and TRBJ1-4; D gene unclear. This CDR3 has 15 amino acids. V shed 6 bases and J shed 3 bases, with 17 bases lying between them. Germline V gene lookup returns CDR1 DFQATT and CDR2 SNEGSKA (reference sequence). The CDR3 nucleotides are TGCAGTGCGTATCCCATGTGGGAGTCTAATGAAAAACTGTTTTTT. Amino acids: CSAYPMWESNEKLFF.

The chain employs TRBV9 and TRBJ2-7; possible D gene TRBD2, 6 bases. Germline lookup yields CDR1 SGDLS and CDR2 YYNGEE. Trimming took 0 bases from V and 0 from J, leaving 7 bases between them. The CDR3 sequence is 14 residues long. The CDR3 here is CASSVGGVSYEQYF. CDR3 sequence (DNA): TGTGCCAGCAGCGTAGGCGGGGTCTCCTACGAGCAGTACTTC.

This chain joins TRBV7-2 and TRBJ1-1; D not certain. Trimming removed 3 bases from V and 4 bases from J, with 9 bases in between. Germline lookup yields CDR1 SGHTA and CDR2 FQGNSA. The CDR3 extends over 13 amino acids. DNA for the CDR3: TGTGCCAGCAGCTTTGGTTCGATCACTGAAGCTTTCTTT. Translation gives CASSFGSITEAFF.

V and J are TRBV5-6 and TRBJ1-3; maybe TRBD1 (5 bases). The CDR3 consists of 15 residues. CDR1 and CDR2 (germline): SGHDT, YYEEEE. Trimming stripped 0 bases from V and 4 bases from J, with 11 bases between. The CDR3 loop is CASSLAVRVGNTIYF. Here the CDR3 DNA reads TGTGCCAGCAGCTTGGCGGTCAGGGTGGGAAACACCATATATTTT.

This chain connects TRBV29-1 to TRBJ2-5; D is unclear. CDR1 and CDR2 (germline): SQVTM, ANQGSEA. V shed 2 bases and J shed 1 base, with 8 bases lying between them. The CDR3 extends over 13 amino acids. The chain's CDR3 is CSVELASQETQYF. The CDR3 region has the DNA TGCAGCGTTGAATTGGCTTCCCAAGAGACCCAGTACTTC.

This clonotype was found a few times. V and J are TRBV5-1 and TRBJ2-7; 8 bases map to TRBD1. V trimming: 0 bases; J trimming: 5 bases; junction bases outside the gene matches: 4. In germline, CDR1 is SGHRS, CDR2 YFSETQ. This CDR3 contains 14 residues. The CDR3 protein is CASSLATGAHEQYF. DNA for the CDR3: TGCGCCAGCAGCTTGGCGACAGGGGCCCACGAGCAGTACTTC. Full variable domain (rest looked up from reference TRBV5-1 and TRBJ2-7): KAGVTQTPRYLIKTRGQQVTLSCSPISGHRSVSWYQQTPGQGLQFLFEYFSETQRNKGNFPGRFSGRQFSNSRSEMNVSTLELGDSALYLCASSLATGAHEQYFGPGTRLTVT.

The V gene is TRBV7-9, the J gene TRBJ1-1; TRBD1 agrees at 7 bases. This CDR3 has 12 amino acids. V lost 7 bases to trimming and J lost 8 bases; unmatched junction nucleotides: 7. The germline CDR1 and CDR2 sequences are SEHNR and FQNEAQ (reference sequence). This CDR3 reads CASNRGTDEAFF. The DNA of the CDR3 is TGTGCCAGCAACCGAGGGACAGACGAAGCTTTCTTT.

The rearrangement joins TRBV2 to TRBJ2-3; D gene unclear. The V gene's germline CDR1 is SNHLY and CDR2 FYNNEI. Trimming cost V 11 bases and J 0 bases, with 9 bases left between them. The CDR3 spans 12 residues. The DNA of the CDR3 is TGTGCCGACCTGGGAAGCACAGATACGCAGTATTTT. This codes for CADLGSTDTQYF.

The chain links TRBV6-2 or TRBV6-3 to TRBJ2-1; no definite D call. CDR1 and CDR2 (germline): MNHEY, SVGEGT. Trimming left V 2 bases short and J 7 bases short, with 12 bases between. CDR3 length: 14 amino acids. DNA for the CDR3: TGTGCCAGCAGTTACGTTCTAGAACGGAATGAGCAGTTCTTC. As protein: CASSYVLERNEQFF.

This clonotype appeared a single time. This CDR3 is CASSLGGYMETQYF. In DNA form, the CDR3 reads TGTGCCAGCAGCTTGGGGGGCTACATGGAGACCCAGTACTTC. The chain has TRBV5-5 and TRBJ2-5, with TRBD1 as a possible D gene (5 bases). The CDR3 is 14 amino acids. Germline-derived CDR1 and CDR2 are SGHKS and YYEKEE (reference sequence). V gave up 0 bases and J gave up 5 bases, with 11 bases separating them.

The chain combines TRBV5-1 with TRBJ1-5; no definite D call. CDR1 is SGHRS, CDR2 YFSETQ, per germline. The CDR3 runs to 15 residues. With 0 bases removed from V and 0 bases from J, the gap between germline ends came to 7 bases. CDR3 in amino acids: CASSLGTASNQPQHF. The CDR3 DNA sequence: TGCGCCAGCAGCTTGGGAACGGCTAGCAATCAGCCCCAGCATTTT. The whole variable domain, remainder taken from reference TRBV5-1 and TRBJ1-5, is KAGVTQTPRYLIKTRGQQVTLSCSPISGHRSVSWYQQTPGQGLQFLFEYFSETQRNKGNFPGRFSGRQFSNSRSEMNVSTLELGDSALYLCASSLGTASNQPQHFGDGTRLSIL.

The chain joins TRBV6-5 to TRBJ2-7, with D perhaps given as TRBD1 or TRBD2 (5 bases each). The CDR3 is 13 amino acids. V was cut by 4 bases and J by 10 bases, with 17 bases left in between. The germline CDR1 and CDR2 sequences are MNHEY and SVGAGI. The CDR3 is CASSLGVGGPQYV. CDR3 DNA sequence: TGTGCCAGCAGTTTAGGGGTTGGGGGACCCCAGTACGTC.

In its sample, this clonotype was seen a few times. This rearrangement joins TRBV7-9 to TRBJ2-5; D gene uncertain. CDR3 size: 13 residues. Germline loops: CDR1 SEHNR, CDR2 FQNEAQ (reference sequence). The germline V and J ends were trimmed by 2 bases and 1 base, with 5 bases remaining between them. The CDR3 loop is CASSLQTQETQYF. The CDR3 DNA is TGTGCCAGCAGCTTACAGACCCAAGAGACCCAGTACTTC. Full variable domain (outside the CDR3, taken from reference TRBV7-9 and TRBJ2-5): DTGVSQNPRHKITKRGQNVTFRCDPISEHNRLYWYRQTLGQGPEFLTYFQNEAQLEKSRLLSDRFSAERPKGSFSTLEIQRTEQGDSAMYLCASSLQTQETQYFGPGTRLLVL.